This note documents a single T cell receptor (beta chain) sequence. This sample is part of a study of blood T cell repertoires in COVID-19. In the study overall: T cells, B-cell-depleted T cells, or PBMCs provided the cDNA or gDNA that served as material.

The CDR3 has 13 amino acids. The V gene lost 5 bases and the J gene lost 4 bases, with 11 bases spanning the gap. The germline V gene has CDR1 SGHAT and CDR2 FQNNGV. Sequencing was performed with immunoSEQ multiplex PCR; in TCRdb, only in-frame clones are kept and a portion is missing. The table has 95,000 to 150,000 clones, 70% to 90% seen once. Sequencing was done on a sample of peripheral blood. This chain uses TRBV11-2 with TRBJ1-1, with a weak D call TRBD1 (5 bases). The sequence was obtained from a human donor in a cohort sampled during active COVID-19. The CDR3, as DNA: TGTGCCAGCAGCGGGGGGTCGGTCACTGAAGCTTTCTTT. Translating it yields CASSGGSVTEAFF. The full variable domain, rest sourced from reference TRBV11-2 and TRBJ1-1, is EAGVAQSPRYKIIEKRQSVAFWCNPISGHATLYWYQQILGQGPKLLIQFQNNGVVDDSQLPKDRFSAERLKGVDSTLKIQPAKLEDSAVYLCASSGGSVTEAFFGQGTRLTVV.